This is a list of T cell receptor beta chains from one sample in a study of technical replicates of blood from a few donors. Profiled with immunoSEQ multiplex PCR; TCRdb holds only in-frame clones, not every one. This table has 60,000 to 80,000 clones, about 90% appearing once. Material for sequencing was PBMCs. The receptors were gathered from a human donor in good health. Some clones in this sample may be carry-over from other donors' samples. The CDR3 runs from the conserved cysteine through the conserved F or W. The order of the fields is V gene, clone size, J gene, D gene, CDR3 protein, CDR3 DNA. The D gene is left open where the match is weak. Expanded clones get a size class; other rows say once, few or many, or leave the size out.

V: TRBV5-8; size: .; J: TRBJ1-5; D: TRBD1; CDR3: CASSFTGVQPQHF; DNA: TGTGCCAGCAGCTTTACAGGGGTTCAGCCCCAGCATTTT
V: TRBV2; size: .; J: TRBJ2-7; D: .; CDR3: CASSAVGAWPYEQYF; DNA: TGTGCCAGCAGTGCCGTGGGGGCTTGGCCCTACGAGCAGTACTTC
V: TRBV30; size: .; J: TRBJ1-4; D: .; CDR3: CAWSGSDSWVNEKLFF; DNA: TGTGCCTGGAGTGGATCAGACTCGTGGGTCAATGAAAAACTGTTTTTT
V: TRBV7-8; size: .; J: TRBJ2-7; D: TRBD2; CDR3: CASSIRPSGPSYEQYF; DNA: TGTGCCAGCAGCATCCGCCCTAGCGGGCCGTCCTACGAGCAGTACTTC
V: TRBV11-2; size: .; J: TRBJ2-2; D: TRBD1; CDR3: CASSRGGFTGELFF; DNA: TGTGCCAGCAGCCGAGGGGGCTTCACCGGGGAGCTGTTTTTT
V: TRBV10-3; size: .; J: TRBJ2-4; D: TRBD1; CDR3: CAISESDRGANIQYF; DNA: TGTGCCATCAGTGAGTCCGACAGGGGGGCAAACATTCAGTACTTC
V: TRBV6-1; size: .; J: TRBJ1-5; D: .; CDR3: CASREDRGNQPQHF; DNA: TGTGCCAGCAGAGAGGATCGGGGTAATCAGCCCCAGCATTTT
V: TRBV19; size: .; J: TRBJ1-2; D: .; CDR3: CASSSFQGRNYGYTF; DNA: TGTGCCAGTAGTTCCTTTCAGGGGAGAAACTATGGCTACACCTTC
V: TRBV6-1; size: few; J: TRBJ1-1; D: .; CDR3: CASSELRSGREAFF; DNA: TGTGCCAGCAGTGAATTACGAAGTGGGCGTGAAGCTTTCTTT
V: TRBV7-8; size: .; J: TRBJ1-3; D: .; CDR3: CASSLALGRTGNTIYF; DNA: TGTGCCAGCAGCTTAGCTTTGGGGAGGACTGGAAACACCATATATTTT
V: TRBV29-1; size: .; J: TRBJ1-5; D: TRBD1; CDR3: CSVIPGGGNQPQHF; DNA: TGCAGCGTGATCCCAGGGGGAGGCAATCAGCCCCAGCATTTT
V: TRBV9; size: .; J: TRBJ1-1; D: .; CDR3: CASSLLWASEAFF; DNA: TGTGCCAGCAGCCTCCTCTGGGCGTCTGAAGCTTTCTTT
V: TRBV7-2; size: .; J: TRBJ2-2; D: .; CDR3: CASSSSRPTGELFF; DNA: TGTGCCAGCAGCTCCTCTAGACCAACCGGGGAGCTGTTTTTT
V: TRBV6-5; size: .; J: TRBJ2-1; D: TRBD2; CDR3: CASSSIAGGGYEQFF; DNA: TGTGCCAGCAGTTCGATAGCGGGAGGTGGTTATGAGCAGTTCTTC
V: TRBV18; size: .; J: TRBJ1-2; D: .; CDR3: CASSQGQLNYGYTF; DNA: TGTGCCAGCTCACAGGGACAACTTAACTATGGCTACACCTTC
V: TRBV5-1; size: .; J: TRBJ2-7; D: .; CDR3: CASSPGSPYEQYF; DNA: TGCGCCAGCAGCCCCGGTTCGCCCTACGAGCAGTACTTC
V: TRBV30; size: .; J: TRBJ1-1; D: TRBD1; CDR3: CAWEGQAYFEAFF; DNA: TGTGCCTGGGAAGGACAGGCCTATTTTGAAGCTTTCTTT
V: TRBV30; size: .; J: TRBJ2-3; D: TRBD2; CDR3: CAWSVLAGDTDTQYF; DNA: TGTGCCTGGAGTGTACTAGCGGGAGACACAGATACGCAGTATTTT
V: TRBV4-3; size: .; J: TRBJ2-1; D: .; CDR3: CASSPVGGRNEQFF; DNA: TGCGCCAGCAGCCCAGTCGGGGGGCGAAATGAGCAGTTCTTC
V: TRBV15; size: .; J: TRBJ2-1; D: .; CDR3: CATSNNPTVEQFF; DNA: TGTGCCACCAGCAACAATCCAACAGTCGAGCAGTTCTTC
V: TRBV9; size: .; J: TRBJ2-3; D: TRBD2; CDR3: CASSPRLAGGPSFTDTQYF; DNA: TGTGCCAGCAGCCCCCGGCTAGCGGGGGGCCCCTCATTCACAGATACGCAGTATTTT
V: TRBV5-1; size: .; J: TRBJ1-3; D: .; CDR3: CASSATGDSGNTIYF; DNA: TGCGCCAGCAGCGCTACAGGTGACTCTGGAAACACCATATATTTT
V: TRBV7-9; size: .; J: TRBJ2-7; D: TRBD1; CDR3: CASSLSPDLSPRGSYEQYF; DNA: TGTGCCAGCAGCTTAAGTCCGGATCTCTCTCCCAGGGGGTCCTACGAGCAGTACTTC
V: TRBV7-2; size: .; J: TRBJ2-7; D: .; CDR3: CASSIGYGAYEQYF; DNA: TGTGCCAGCAGCATCGGATACGGGGCCTACGAGCAGTACTTC
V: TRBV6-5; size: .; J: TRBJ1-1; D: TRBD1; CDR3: CASKDRTRTEAFF; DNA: TGTGCCAGCAAGGACAGGACTCGCACTGAAGCTTTCTTT
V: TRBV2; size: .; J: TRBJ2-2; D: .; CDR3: CASSETWATGELFF; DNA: TGTGCCAGCAGTGAGACGTGGGCCACCGGGGAGCTGTTTTTT
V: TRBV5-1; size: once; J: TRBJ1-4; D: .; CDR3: CASSQVANEKLFF; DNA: TGCGCCAGCAGTCAGGTGGCTAATGAAAAACTGTTTTTT
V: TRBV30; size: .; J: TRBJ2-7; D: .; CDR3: CAWRPGISHEQYF; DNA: TGTGCCTGGAGACCCGGGATCTCCCACGAGCAGTACTTC
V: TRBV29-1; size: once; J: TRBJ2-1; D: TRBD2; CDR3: CSVLHREGEQFF; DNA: TGCAGCGTGCTGCATCGGGAGGGTGAGCAGTTCTTC
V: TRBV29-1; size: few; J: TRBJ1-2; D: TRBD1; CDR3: CSVYGPTGEEGYTF; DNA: TGCAGCGTTTATGGACCGACAGGGGAAGAGGGCTACACCTTC
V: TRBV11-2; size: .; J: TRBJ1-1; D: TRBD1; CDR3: CASSLGDRANTEAFF; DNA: TGTGCCAGCAGCTTAGGGGACAGGGCTAACACTGAAGCTTTCTTT
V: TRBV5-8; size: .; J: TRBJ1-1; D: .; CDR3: CASSLGVTEAFF; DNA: TGTGCCAGCAGCTTAGGGGTTACTGAAGCTTTCTTT
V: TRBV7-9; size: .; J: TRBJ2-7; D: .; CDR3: CASSRPQGSYEQYF; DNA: TGTGCCAGCAGCCGTCCTCAGGGTTCCTACGAGCAGTACTTC
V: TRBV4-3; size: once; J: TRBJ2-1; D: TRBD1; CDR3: CASSQTGYNEQFF; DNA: TGCGCCAGCAGCCAGACAGGGTACAATGAGCAGTTCTTC
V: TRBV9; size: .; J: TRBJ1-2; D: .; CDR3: CASSVGLQGPRGYTF; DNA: TGTGCCAGCAGCGTAGGGCTACAGGGTCCTCGTGGCTACACCTTC
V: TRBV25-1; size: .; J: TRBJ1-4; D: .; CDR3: CASSVGGASEKLFF; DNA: TGTGCCAGCAGTGTAGGGGGAGCTAGTGAAAAACTGTTTTTT
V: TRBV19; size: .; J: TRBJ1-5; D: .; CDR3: CASSIRSGPQHF; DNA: TGTGCCAGTAGTATCCGGTCAGGGCCCCAGCATTTT
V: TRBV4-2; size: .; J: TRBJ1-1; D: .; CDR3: CASSQDVGLGDTEAFF; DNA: TGTGCCAGCAGCCAAGATGTAGGGCTAGGGGACACTGAAGCTTTCTTT
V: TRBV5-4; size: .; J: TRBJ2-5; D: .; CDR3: CASSSGPAAQETQYF; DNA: TGTGCCAGCAGCTCCGGGCCAGCGGCACAAGAGACCCAGTACTTC
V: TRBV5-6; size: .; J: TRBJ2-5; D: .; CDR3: CASSPLLAGSFQETQYF; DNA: TGTGCCAGCAGCCCTCTCTTGGCGGGGAGTTTTCAAGAGACCCAGTACTTC
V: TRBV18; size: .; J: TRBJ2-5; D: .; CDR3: CASSPPGVAVQYF; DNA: TGTGCCAGCTCACCACCCGGGGTAGCGGTCCAGTACTTC
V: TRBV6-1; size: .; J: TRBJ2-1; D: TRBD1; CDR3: CASSETGGNNEQFF; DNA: TGTGCCAGCAGTGAGACAGGGGGGAACAATGAGCAGTTCTTC
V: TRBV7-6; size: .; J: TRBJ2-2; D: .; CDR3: CASSSTTNTGELFF; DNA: TGTGCCAGCAGCTCGACTACGAACACCGGGGAGCTGTTTTTT
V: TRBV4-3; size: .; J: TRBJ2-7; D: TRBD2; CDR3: CASSQELAGFEQYF; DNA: TGCGCCAGCAGCCAAGAGTTAGCGGGGTTCGAGCAGTACTTC
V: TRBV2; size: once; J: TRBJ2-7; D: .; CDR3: CASSEEPSSYEQYF; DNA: TGTGCCAGCAGTGAGGAGCCAAGCTCCTACGAGCAGTACTTC
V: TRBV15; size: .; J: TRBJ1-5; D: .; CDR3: CATSRDRGENNQPQHF; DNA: TGTGCCACCAGCAGAGATCGGGGGGAAAACAATCAGCCCCAGCATTTT
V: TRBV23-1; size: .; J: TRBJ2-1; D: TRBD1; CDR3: CASSQNDRGRTYNEQFF; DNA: TGCGCCAGCAGTCAAAACGACAGGGGTAGGACCTACAATGAGCAGTTCTTC
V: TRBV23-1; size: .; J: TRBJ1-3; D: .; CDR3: CARRLGSGNTIYF; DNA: TGCGCCAGACGACTTGGCTCTGGAAACACCATATATTTT
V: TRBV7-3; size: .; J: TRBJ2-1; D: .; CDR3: CASSLDSWGEQFF; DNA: TGTGCCAGCAGCTTAGATAGCTGGGGGGAACAGTTCTTC
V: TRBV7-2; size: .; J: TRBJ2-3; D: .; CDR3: CASSTRDLPDTQYF; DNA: TGTGCCAGCAGCACCCGGGACTTACCAGATACGCAGTATTTT
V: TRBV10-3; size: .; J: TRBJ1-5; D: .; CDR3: CAISGEGWSQPQHF; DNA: TGTGCCATCAGTGGGGAGGGATGGAGTCAGCCCCAGCATTTT